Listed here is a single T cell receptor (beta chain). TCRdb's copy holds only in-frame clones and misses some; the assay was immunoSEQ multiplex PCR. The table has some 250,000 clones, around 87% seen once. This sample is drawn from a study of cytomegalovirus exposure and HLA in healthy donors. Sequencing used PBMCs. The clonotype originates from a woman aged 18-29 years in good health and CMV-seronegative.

The CDR3 spells CASKKDPQDGYTF. CDR3 sequence (DNA): TGTGCCAGCAAAAAAGACCCCCAGGATGGCTACACCTTC. The V call is TRBV2, the J call TRBJ1-2; D remains unclear. The CDR3 runs to 13 residues. Trimming took off 7 bases at V and 6 bases at J, with 15 bases between the two ends. CDR1 and CDR2 (germline): SNHLY, FYNNEI. The full variable domain, rest sourced from reference TRBV2 and TRBJ1-2, is EPEVTQTPSHQVTQMGQEVILRCVPISNHLYFYWYRQILGQKVEFLVSFYNNEISEKSEIFDDQFSVERPDGSNFTLKIRSTKLEDSAMYFCASKKDPQDGYTFGSGTRLTVV.